The 12 T cell receptor beta chains given below trace back to one sample, sequenced in a study of T cells in narcolepsy. The table came from immunoSEQ multiplex PCR; TCRdb's copy has only in-frame clones and leaves some out. The sample carries tens of thousands of clones, around 86% recorded once. What was sequenced was CD45RA- memory CD4+ T cells from PBMCs. The receptor set was obtained from a human donor with narcolepsy.

This chain joins TRBV7-3 and TRBJ2-3; tentatively, D is TRBD2 (5 bases). Germline CDR1 is SGHTA and CDR2 is FQGTGA. The CDR3 loop spans 13 amino acids. The V end lost 1 base, the J end lost 5 bases, and 7 bases lay between the germline ends. The CDR3 sequence is CASSLIRGDTQYF. CDR3 sequence (DNA): TGTGCCAGCAGCTTAATCCGGGGAGATACGCAGTATTTT.

V usage is TRBV30 and J usage is TRBJ1-6; D is ambiguous. CDR1 is GTSNPN and CDR2 is SVGIG in the germline V gene (reference sequence). Deletions cut 1 base from V and 5 bases from J, with 9 bases between. The CDR3 loop spans 14 amino acids. The CDR3 sequence: CAWSAGLNNSPLHF. The CDR3 DNA reads TGTGCCTGGAGTGCCGGCCTTAATAATTCACCCCTCCACTTT.

This sequence joins TRBV5-5 and TRBJ1-1; 7 positions agree with TRBD1. Germline CDR1 SGHKS, CDR2 YYEKEE (reference sequence). This CDR3 has 16 residues. Trimming took 1 base from V and 1 from J; bases not matched to a gene: 7. As DNA, the CDR3 is TGTGCCAGCAGCTTGCGTACAGGGGCCCAGAACACTGAAGCTTTCTTT. Translating it yields CASSLRTGAQNTEAFF.

The chain employs TRBV2 and TRBJ1-1; 8 nucleotides match TRBD1. V was clipped by 7 bases and J by 9 bases; unmatched bases: 7. Germline V gene lookup returns CDR1 SNHLY and CDR2 FYNNEI. This CDR3 spans 12 amino acids. In DNA, the CDR3 is TGTGCCAGCATCCCAGGACAGGGAAAAGCTTTCTTT. This translates into CASIPGQGKAFF.

About this clone: The same CDR3 also results from other DNA sequences found in this sample. The J gene is TRBJ1-6, the V gene TRBV30; 7 positions match TRBD1. V lost 3 bases and J lost 10; bases outside the gene matches: 3. This CDR3 region has 12 residues. The V gene's germline CDR1 is GTSNPN and CDR2 SVGIG (reference sequence). CDR3 DNA sequence: TGTGCCTGGAGGACAGGGAACTCACCCCTCCACTTT. Protein sequence: CAWRTGNSPLHF. The variable domain in full, with the rest retrieved from reference TRBV30 and TRBJ1-6, is SQTIHQWPATLVQPVGSPLSLECTVEGTSNPNLYWYRQAAGRGLQLLFYSVGIGQISSEVPQNLSASRPQDRQFILSSKKLLLSDSGFYLCAWRTGNSPLHFGNGTRLTVT.

The genes are TRBV15 and TRBJ2-5; 13 positions match TRBD2. Germline CDR1 reads LNHNV; CDR2 reads YYDKDF (reference sequence). The CDR3 contains 19 residues. V lost 4 bases and J lost 0; bases outside the gene matches: 11. The CDR3 nucleotides are TGTGCCACCAGCAAGGGGGGACTAGCGGGGAGCGGGGACCAAGAGACCCAGTACTTC. Its protein product is CATSKGGLAGSGDQETQYF. The whole variable domain, remainder taken from reference TRBV15 and TRBJ2-5, is DAMVIQNPRYQVTQFGKPVTLSCSQTLNHNVMYWYQQKSSQAPKLLFHYYDKDFNNEADTPDNFQSRRPNTSFCFLDIRSPGLGDTAMYLCATSKGGLAGSGDQETQYFGPGTRLLVL.

This chain connects TRBV5-4 to TRBJ2-2; unclear D gene. From germline, CDR1 is SGHNT and CDR2 YYREEE (reference sequence). This CDR3 contains 14 residues. The V and J ends lost 1 base and 0 bases respectively, with 4 bases between them. This chain's CDR3 is CASSLKPNTGELFF. The CDR3 DNA reads TGTGCCAGCAGCTTGAAACCGAACACCGGGGAGCTGTTTTTT.

The chain links TRBV6-1 to TRBJ1-6; D ambiguous. This CDR3 comprises 14 residues. CDR1 MNHNS and CDR2 SASEGT come from the germline V gene. The V end lost 3 bases, the J end lost 7 bases, and 10 bases lay between the germline ends. This chain's CDR3 is CASSDGRANSPLHF. CDR3 bases: TGTGCCAGCAGTGACGGGAGAGCGAATTCACCCCTCCACTTT.

The chain carries TRBV9 and TRBJ2-3; D is unclear. Per germline, CDR1 SGDLS and CDR2 YYNGEE. CDR3 size: 14 residues. V was shortened by 0 bases and J by 7 bases, with 12 bases between the two germline ends. CDR3 protein: CASSVAEVLNTQYF. The CDR3 DNA reads TGTGCCAGCAGCGTAGCCGAGGTCTTGAATACGCAGTATTTT.

V and J are TRBV18 and TRBJ1-1; 7 bases map to TRBD1. Germline V gene data show CDR1 as KGHSH and CDR2 as LQKENI. The CDR3 extends over 14 amino acids. Trimming cost V 6 bases and J 5 bases; bases outside gene matches: 9. Here the CDR3 reads CASSAEGAKTEAFF. The DNA for the CDR3 is TGTGCCAGCTCCGCGGAGGGGGCGAAAACTGAAGCTTTCTTT.

The chain carries TRBV5-1 and TRBJ1-1; D is possibly TRBD1 (6 bases). From germline, CDR1 is SGHRS and CDR2 YFSETQ. The CDR3 extends over 13 amino acids. V lost 4 bases, J lost 6 bases, and 13 bases lay in between. The CDR3 DNA reads as TGCGCCAGCAGCAACCCCGGGACACCTGAAGCTTTCTTT. Translated: CASSNPGTPEAFF.

In its sample, this clone was seen once. V and J are TRBV9 and TRBJ2-4; 7 nucleotides agree with TRBD1. Trimming at V came to 0 bases and at J to 6 bases, leaving 6 bases not matched to a gene. Germline assignment: CDR1 SGDLS and CDR2 YYNGEE. The CDR3 length is 15 residues. In DNA, the CDR3 is TGTGCCAGCAGCGTAGGACAGGGTGACTTAAACATTCAGTACTTC. Amino acid sequence: CASSVGQGDLNIQYF.